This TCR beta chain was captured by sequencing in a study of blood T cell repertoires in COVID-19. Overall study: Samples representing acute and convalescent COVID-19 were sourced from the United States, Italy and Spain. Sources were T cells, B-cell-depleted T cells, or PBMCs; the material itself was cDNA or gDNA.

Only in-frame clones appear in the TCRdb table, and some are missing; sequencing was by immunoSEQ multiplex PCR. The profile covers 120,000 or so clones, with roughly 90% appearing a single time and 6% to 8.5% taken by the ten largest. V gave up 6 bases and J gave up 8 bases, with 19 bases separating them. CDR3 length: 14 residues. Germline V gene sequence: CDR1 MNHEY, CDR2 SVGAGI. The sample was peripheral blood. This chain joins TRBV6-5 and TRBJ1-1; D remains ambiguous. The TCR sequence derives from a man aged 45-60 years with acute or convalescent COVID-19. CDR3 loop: CASSSLDPMREAFF. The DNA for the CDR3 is TGTGCCAGCAGCTCTCTCGATCCCATGAGAGAAGCTTTCTTT.